This paragraph covers one T cell receptor beta chain sequence. Its antigen is unidentified. This specimen comes from a study of PD-L1 blockade in urothelial cancer. Study information: Bladder-origin urothelial cancer in males covered about 90% of the roughly 30 patients. Blood samples had a median of around 140,000 T cells, 80,000 to 100,000 unique TCRs, and clonality approximately 0.085.

Clones were read by immunoSEQ multiplex PCR, and TCRdb kept only the in-frame ones, dropping some. Among under 130,000 clones listed, approximately 85% were seen once. V shed 4 bases and J shed 6 bases, with 14 bases lying between them. CDR1 is SGHKS and CDR2 is YYEKEE in the germline V gene (reference sequence). CDR3 size: 15 residues. General study points: Below-median pretreatment blood TCR clonality was a predictor of better survival.

Urothelial carcinoma, locally advanced or metastatic, affected the patients. This material consisted of PBMCs, taken around atezolizumab (anti-PD-L1) treatment. The sequence came from a man aged 45-65 years with urothelial cancer. The rearrangement joins TRBV5-5 to TRBJ1-6; a possible D gene is TRBD1 (6 bases). As DNA, the CDR3 is TGTGCCAGCAGCGTGACAGGTATCGGTAATTCACCCCTCCACTTT. Protein sequence: CASSVTGIGNSPLHF.